The rows below give T cell receptor beta chains drawn from one sample of a study of blood T cell repertoires in COVID-19. Repertoires were generated with immunoSEQ multiplex PCR, while TCRdb's copy carries only in-frame clones and drops some. The profile shows 200,000 to 300,000 clones, about 90% of them singletons. The sequenced material came from peripheral blood. The receptors here all came from a young adult with COVID-19, enrolled during active disease. CDR3s include the opening cysteine and the closing phenylalanine or tryptophan. The order of the fields is D gene, J gene, V gene, clone size, CDR3 DNA, CDR3 protein. The D gene is left open where the match is weak. Clone size appears in some rows only: once, few, many, or a class for an expanded clone.

D gene: -
J gene: TRBJ2-5
V gene: TRBV20-1
clone size: -
CDR3 DNA: TGCAGTACACCCTCCGAAGAGACCCAGTACTTC
CDR3 protein: CSTPSEETQYF

D gene: -
J gene: TRBJ2-2
V gene: TRBV5-4
clone size: -
CDR3 DNA: TGTGCCAGCAGCCCGGACAGCTCCGGGGAGCTGTTTTTT
CDR3 protein: CASSPDSSGELFF

D gene: -
J gene: TRBJ2-2
V gene: TRBV4-1
clone size: -
CDR3 DNA: TGCGCCAGCAGCCCACTCCGCGTGATTTCCACCGGGGAGCTGTTTTTT
CDR3 protein: CASSPLRVISTGELFF

D gene: -
J gene: TRBJ2-7
V gene: TRBV7-9
clone size: once
CDR3 DNA: TGTGCCAGCAGCTCACCCCTCCCCGGGACCTACGAGCAGTACTTC
CDR3 protein: CASSSPLPGTYEQYF

D gene: TRBD1
J gene: TRBJ2-7
V gene: TRBV27
clone size: -
CDR3 DNA: TGTGCCAGCAGGCTAGGACAGGGTGCGGGCCACGAGCAGTACTTC
CDR3 protein: CASRLGQGAGHEQYF

D gene: -
J gene: TRBJ2-5
V gene: TRBV5-1
clone size: -
CDR3 DNA: TGCGCCAGCAGCCTCGGAGGGGGGGGCGAGACCCAGTACTTC
CDR3 protein: CASSLGGGGETQYF

D gene: -
J gene: TRBJ2-1
V gene: TRBV10-3
clone size: -
CDR3 DNA: TGTGCCATCAGTGACGCCCAGGAGCAGTTCTTC
CDR3 protein: CAISDAQEQFF

D gene: -
J gene: TRBJ1-3
V gene: TRBV9
clone size: -
CDR3 DNA: TGTGCCAGCAGCGTAGGGGCAGGGGTCGGAAACACCATATATTTT
CDR3 protein: CASSVGAGVGNTIYF

D gene: TRBD2
J gene: TRBJ2-7
V gene: TRBV6-2/TRBV6-3
clone size: -
CDR3 DNA: TGTGCCAGCAGTCTTGCTAGCGGGAGGGCAGAGCAGTACTTC
CDR3 protein: CASSLASGRAEQYF

D gene: -
J gene: TRBJ2-7
V gene: TRBV6-5
clone size: -
CDR3 DNA: TGTGCCAGCAGTAAGCCAGGGACCTACGAGCAGTACTTC
CDR3 protein: CASSKPGTYEQYF

D gene: TRBD2
J gene: TRBJ2-3
V gene: TRBV5-1
clone size: -
CDR3 DNA: TGCGCCAGCAGCTCGGGACTAGCGGACACAGATACGCAGTATTTT
CDR3 protein: CASSSGLADTDTQYF

D gene: -
J gene: TRBJ2-7
V gene: TRBV18
clone size: -
CDR3 DNA: TGTGCCAGCTCACCACGCGGGACCAGCTCCTACGAGCAGTACTTC
CDR3 protein: CASSPRGTSSYEQYF

D gene: -
J gene: TRBJ2-7
V gene: TRBV10-3
clone size: -
CDR3 DNA: TGTGCCATCAAGGGGCTAGCGAGCGAGCAGTACTTC
CDR3 protein: CAIKGLASEQYF

D gene: TRBD2
J gene: TRBJ2-3
V gene: TRBV2
clone size: -
CDR3 DNA: TGTGCCATACAACCCGGGACTAGCGCCACAGATACGCAGTATTTT
CDR3 protein: CAIQPGTSATDTQYF

D gene: -
J gene: TRBJ1-4
V gene: TRBV2
clone size: -
CDR3 DNA: TGTGCCAGCAGTGAGCAGGGGCTGCGAGAAAAACTGTTTTTT
CDR3 protein: CASSEQGLREKLFF

D gene: TRBD1
J gene: TRBJ2-4
V gene: TRBV5-4
clone size: -
CDR3 DNA: TGTGCCAGCAGAGACGGACAGGGGGAAACCAAAAACATTCAGTACTTC
CDR3 protein: CASRDGQGETKNIQYF

D gene: TRBD2
J gene: TRBJ2-5
V gene: TRBV5-4
clone size: -
CDR3 DNA: TGTGCCAGCAGCTTGGATACGGGAGGGCAAGAGACCCAGTACTTC
CDR3 protein: CASSLDTGGQETQYF

D gene: -
J gene: TRBJ1-2
V gene: TRBV29-1
clone size: -
CDR3 DNA: TGCAGCGTCAGACACCCACAGGGCCCTGGCTACACCTTC
CDR3 protein: CSVRHPQGPGYTF

D gene: TRBD1
J gene: TRBJ2-2
V gene: TRBV2
clone size: -
CDR3 DNA: TGTGCCAGCTTGGGCCCAGGGGGTACCACCGGGGAGCTGTTTTTT
CDR3 protein: CASLGPGGTTGELFF

D gene: TRBD1
J gene: TRBJ1-2
V gene: TRBV5-6
clone size: -
CDR3 DNA: TGTGCCAGCAGCCCTACAGGGGGCCCTAACTATGGCTACACCTTC
CDR3 protein: CASSPTGGPNYGYTF

D gene: -
J gene: TRBJ2-7
V gene: TRBV10-3
clone size: few
CDR3 DNA: TGTGCCACCGCCGACTTGGAAAAGCTCTACGAGCAGTACTTC
CDR3 protein: CATADLEKLYEQYF

D gene: TRBD2
J gene: TRBJ2-1
V gene: TRBV25-1
clone size: -
CDR3 DNA: TGTGCCAGCAGTGAAATCTCACTAGCGGCCTACAATGAGCAGTTCTTC
CDR3 protein: CASSEISLAAYNEQFF

D gene: -
J gene: TRBJ1-5
V gene: TRBV6-5
clone size: -
CDR3 DNA: TGTGCCGCCCAGGGGAAGGATAGCAATCAGCCCCAGCATTTT
CDR3 protein: CAAQGKDSNQPQHF

D gene: -
J gene: TRBJ1-3
V gene: TRBV7-9
clone size: -
CDR3 DNA: TGTGCCAGCAGCTTAGTGAATGAGGTCGGCCGCTCTGGAAACACCATATATTTT
CDR3 protein: CASSLVNEVGRSGNTIYF

D gene: TRBD2
J gene: TRBJ2-2
V gene: TRBV24-1
clone size: -
CDR3 DNA: TGTGCCACCAGTGATCCGGGACTAGGGGCGGCCGGGGAGCTGTTTTTT
CDR3 protein: CATSDPGLGAAGELFF

D gene: -
J gene: TRBJ2-5
V gene: TRBV2
clone size: -
CDR3 DNA: TGTGCCAGCAGTGCCAACGTGGGCGCGGAGACCCAGTACTTC
CDR3 protein: CASSANVGAETQYF

D gene: -
J gene: TRBJ1-4
V gene: TRBV6-5
clone size: once
CDR3 DNA: TGTGCCAGCAGTAACGTCGGGGGGTTAGTCGAAAAACTGTTTTTT
CDR3 protein: CASSNVGGLVEKLFF

D gene: TRBD1
J gene: TRBJ1-4
V gene: TRBV13
clone size: -
CDR3 DNA: TGTGCCAGCAGCTCAACTTGGCAGGGGGACAAACTGTTTTTT
CDR3 protein: CASSSTWQGDKLFF

D gene: -
J gene: TRBJ2-1
V gene: TRBV9
clone size: -
CDR3 DNA: TGTGCCAGCAGCGTCTCCTCGATAGGGGGGGGCTCCTACAATGAGCAGTTCTTC
CDR3 protein: CASSVSSIGGGSYNEQFF

D gene: TRBD2
J gene: TRBJ2-1
V gene: TRBV19
clone size: -
CDR3 DNA: TGTGCCAGTAGTATCCCAGCGGGAGTTGTTGAGCAGTTCTTC
CDR3 protein: CASSIPAGVVEQFF

D gene: -
J gene: TRBJ2-2
V gene: TRBV10-1
clone size: few
CDR3 DNA: TGCGCCAGCAATCGGGACATCCCCGGGGAGCTGTTTTTT
CDR3 protein: CASNRDIPGELFF

D gene: TRBD2
J gene: TRBJ2-5
V gene: TRBV19
clone size: -
CDR3 DNA: TGTGCCAGTAATAGAGGAGCGGGAGTCCAAGAGACCCAGTACTTC
CDR3 protein: CASNRGAGVQETQYF

D gene: TRBD2
J gene: TRBJ2-3
V gene: TRBV6-5
clone size: -
CDR3 DNA: TGTGCCAGCAGTCACATAGCGGGGATCACAGATACGCAGTATTTT
CDR3 protein: CASSHIAGITDTQYF

D gene: TRBD2
J gene: TRBJ2-1
V gene: TRBV10-3
clone size: -
CDR3 DNA: TGTGCCATCAGTGAAGGCGGGAGCTCCTACAATGAGCAGTTCTTC
CDR3 protein: CAISEGGSSYNEQFF

D gene: TRBD2
J gene: TRBJ2-5
V gene: TRBV5-4
clone size: -
CDR3 DNA: TGTGCCAGCAGCTGGAGCATAGCGGGAGGGCGGGGTGGAGAGACCCAGTACTTC
CDR3 protein: CASSWSIAGGRGGETQYF

D gene: -
J gene: TRBJ2-3
V gene: TRBV5-4
clone size: -
CDR3 DNA: TGTGCCAGCAGCTTAGCGGGTGGAAATACGCAGTATTTT
CDR3 protein: CASSLAGGNTQYF

D gene: TRBD2
J gene: TRBJ2-1
V gene: TRBV27
clone size: -
CDR3 DNA: TGTGCCAGCAGTTCTATGGGACTAGCGGTCTCCTACAATGAGCAGTTCTTC
CDR3 protein: CASSSMGLAVSYNEQFF

D gene: TRBD1
J gene: TRBJ2-7
V gene: TRBV19
clone size: once
CDR3 DNA: TGTGCCAGTAGTATTCGAGGACAGGGGAGTGGCGAGCAGTACTTC
CDR3 protein: CASSIRGQGSGEQYF